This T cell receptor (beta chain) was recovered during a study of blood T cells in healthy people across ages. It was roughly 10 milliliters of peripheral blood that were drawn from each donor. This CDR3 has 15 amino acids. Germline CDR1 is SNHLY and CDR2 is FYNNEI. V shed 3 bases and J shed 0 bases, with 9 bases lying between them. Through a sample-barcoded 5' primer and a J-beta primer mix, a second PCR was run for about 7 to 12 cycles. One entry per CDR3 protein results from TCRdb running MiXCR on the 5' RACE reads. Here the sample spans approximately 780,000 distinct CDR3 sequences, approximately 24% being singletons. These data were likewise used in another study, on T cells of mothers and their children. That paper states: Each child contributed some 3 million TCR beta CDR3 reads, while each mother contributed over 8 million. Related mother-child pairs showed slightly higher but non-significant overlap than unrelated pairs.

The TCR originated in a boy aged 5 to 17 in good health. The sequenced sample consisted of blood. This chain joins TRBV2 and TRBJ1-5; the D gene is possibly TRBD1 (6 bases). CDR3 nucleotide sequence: TGTGCCAGCAGTGATGGCAGGGGTAGCAATCAGCCCCAGCATTTT. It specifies CASSDGRGSNQPQHF.